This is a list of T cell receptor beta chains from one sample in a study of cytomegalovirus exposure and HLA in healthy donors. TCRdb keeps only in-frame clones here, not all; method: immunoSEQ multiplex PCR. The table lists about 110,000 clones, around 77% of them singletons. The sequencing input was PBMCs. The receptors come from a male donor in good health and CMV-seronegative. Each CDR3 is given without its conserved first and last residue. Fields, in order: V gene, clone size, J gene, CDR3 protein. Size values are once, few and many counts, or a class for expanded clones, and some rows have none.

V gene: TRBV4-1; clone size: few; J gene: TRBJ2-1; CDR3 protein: ASSSLGLAGGPKSYNEQF
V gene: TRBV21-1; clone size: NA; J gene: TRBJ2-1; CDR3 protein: ASSNRTSGRKEYNEQF
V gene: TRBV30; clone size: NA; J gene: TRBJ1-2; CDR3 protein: AWSVGGGYGYT
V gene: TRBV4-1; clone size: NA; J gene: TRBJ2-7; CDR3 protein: ASSPMTGTQEQY
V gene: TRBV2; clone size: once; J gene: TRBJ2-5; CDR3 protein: ASSYFDSETQY
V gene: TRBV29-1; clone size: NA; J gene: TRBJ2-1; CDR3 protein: SLELAANEQF
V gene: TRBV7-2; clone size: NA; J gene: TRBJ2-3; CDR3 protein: ASSSRSGRATDTQY
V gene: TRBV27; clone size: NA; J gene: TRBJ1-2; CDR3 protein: ASSSGLTNYGYT
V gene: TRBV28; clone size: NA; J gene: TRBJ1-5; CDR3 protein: ASSLTGRPKTRG
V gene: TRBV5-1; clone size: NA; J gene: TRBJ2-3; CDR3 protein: ASSFRDKETDTQY
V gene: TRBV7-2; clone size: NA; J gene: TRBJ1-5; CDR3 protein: ASSQDSFGNQPQH
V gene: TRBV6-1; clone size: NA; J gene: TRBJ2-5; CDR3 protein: ASSGGPRETQY
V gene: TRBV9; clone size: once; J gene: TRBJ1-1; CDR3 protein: ASSVVSVNTEAF
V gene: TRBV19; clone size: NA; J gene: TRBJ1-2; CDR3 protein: ASSLPGTGTNYGYT
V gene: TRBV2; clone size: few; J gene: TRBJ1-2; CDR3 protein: ASIVVGGRQGYT
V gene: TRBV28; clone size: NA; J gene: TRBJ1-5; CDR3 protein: ASSLYRGGGQPQH
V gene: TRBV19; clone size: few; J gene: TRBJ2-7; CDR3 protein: ASSTSKSGTPYEQY
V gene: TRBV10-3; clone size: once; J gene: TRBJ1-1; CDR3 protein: AISESTIGAHGSNTEAF
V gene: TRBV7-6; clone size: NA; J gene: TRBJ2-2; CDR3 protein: ASSPAVGELF
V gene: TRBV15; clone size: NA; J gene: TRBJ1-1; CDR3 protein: ATSGPGQGLNTEAF
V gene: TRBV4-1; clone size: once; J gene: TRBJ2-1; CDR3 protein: ASSQLLAGEMGQF
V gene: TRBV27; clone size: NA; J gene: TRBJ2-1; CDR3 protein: ASSLGGNYNEQF
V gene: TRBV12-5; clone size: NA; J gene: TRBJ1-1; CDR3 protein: ASGLETGGITEAF
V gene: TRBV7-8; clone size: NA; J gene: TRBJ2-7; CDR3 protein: ASSFPTSLAGGWEQY
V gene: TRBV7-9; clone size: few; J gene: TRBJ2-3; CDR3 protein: ASSQTDTQY
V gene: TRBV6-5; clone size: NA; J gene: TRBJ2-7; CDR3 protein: ASSYQGARDEQY
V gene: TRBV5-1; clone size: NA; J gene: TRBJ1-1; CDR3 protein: ASRLPGTGNTEAF
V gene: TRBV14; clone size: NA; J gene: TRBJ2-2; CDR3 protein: ASSPLQVTGELF
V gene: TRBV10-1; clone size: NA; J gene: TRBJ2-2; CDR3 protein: ASNRQPTGELF
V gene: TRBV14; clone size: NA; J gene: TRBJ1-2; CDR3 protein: ASSRSGQGADGYT
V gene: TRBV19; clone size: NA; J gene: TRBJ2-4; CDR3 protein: ASSSPGDRNIQY
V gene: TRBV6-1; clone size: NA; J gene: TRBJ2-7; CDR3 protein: ASSEPSGRVLYEQY
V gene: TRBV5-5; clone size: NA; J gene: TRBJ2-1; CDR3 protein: ASSGTSDVNEQF
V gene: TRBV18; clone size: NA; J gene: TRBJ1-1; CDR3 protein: ASSQSGQYTEAF
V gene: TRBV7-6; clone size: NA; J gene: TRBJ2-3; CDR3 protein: ASSSLAGGPTDTQY
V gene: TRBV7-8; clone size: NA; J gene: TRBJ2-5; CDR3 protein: ASSPRGPETQY
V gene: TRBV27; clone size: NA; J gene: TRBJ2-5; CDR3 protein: ASSATGTIRETQY
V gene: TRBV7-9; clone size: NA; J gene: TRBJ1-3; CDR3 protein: ASSSRGAQGNTIY
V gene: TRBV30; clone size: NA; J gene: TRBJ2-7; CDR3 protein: ASKIRDREVYEQY
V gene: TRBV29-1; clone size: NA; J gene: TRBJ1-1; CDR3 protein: SVGKGAYTEAF
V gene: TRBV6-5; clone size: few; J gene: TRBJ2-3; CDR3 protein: ASSYSIGRGEQY
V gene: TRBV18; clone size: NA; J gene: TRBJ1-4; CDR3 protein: ASSPVTRGDEKLF
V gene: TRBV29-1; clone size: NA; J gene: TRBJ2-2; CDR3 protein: SVEARLAGVTGELF
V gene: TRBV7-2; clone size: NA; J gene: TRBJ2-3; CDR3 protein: ASSSSGGGTDTQY
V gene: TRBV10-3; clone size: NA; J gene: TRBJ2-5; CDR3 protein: AISEPSWAQETQY
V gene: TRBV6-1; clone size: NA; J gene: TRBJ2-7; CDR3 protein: ASSRGPYEQY
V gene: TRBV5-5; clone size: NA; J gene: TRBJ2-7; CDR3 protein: ASSLERAKSYEQY
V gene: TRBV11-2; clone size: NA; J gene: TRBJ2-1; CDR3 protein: ASSFGTKILYNEQF
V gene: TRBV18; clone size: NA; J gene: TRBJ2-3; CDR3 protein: ASSWTSGSTDTQY
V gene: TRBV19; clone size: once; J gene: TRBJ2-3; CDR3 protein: ASSIVAGGPTDTQY
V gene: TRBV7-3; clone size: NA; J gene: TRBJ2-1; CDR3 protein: ASSPGLAGGHEQF
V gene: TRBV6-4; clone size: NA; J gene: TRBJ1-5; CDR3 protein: ASSVEANQPQH
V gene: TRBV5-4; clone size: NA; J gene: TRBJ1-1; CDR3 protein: ASTLTGGLTNTEAF
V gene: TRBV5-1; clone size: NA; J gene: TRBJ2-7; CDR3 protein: ASSFRDFDYEQY
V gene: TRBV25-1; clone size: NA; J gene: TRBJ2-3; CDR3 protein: ASRGDGLAASTDTQY
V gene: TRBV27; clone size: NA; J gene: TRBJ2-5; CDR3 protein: ASGPLAGQETQY
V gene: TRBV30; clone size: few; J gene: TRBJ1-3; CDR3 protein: AWSIAGAGNTIY
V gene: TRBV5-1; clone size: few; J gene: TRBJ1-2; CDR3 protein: ASSPIVNGEGGYT